The 16 T cell receptor beta chains reported below all come from one sample, sequenced in a study of shared clonotypes between healthy human individuals. Produced via immunoSEQ multiplex PCR; TCRdb's table is partial and in-frame only. This repertoire shows some 2.3 million clones, 80% to 95% found once; its top ten account for about 0.39%. The sample comprised naive CD4+ T cells from PBMCs. Noted subset: CD45RA+ positively selected. These receptors were obtained from a man younger than 35 in good health. Some clones in this sample may be carry-over from other donors' samples.

The chain recombines TRBV4-3 with TRBJ2-1; TRBD2 aligns across 7 bases. J gave up 7 bases and V 6 bases, and 21 bases lay outside the gene matches. The CDR3 has 18 amino acids. Germline V gene sequence: CDR1 LGHNA, CDR2 YSLEER. DNA of the CDR3: TGCGCCAGCAGAGCCGGAGCGGGAACCCGAAGTCGTTCAAATGAGCAGTTCTTC. Protein: CASRAGAGTRSRSNEQFF.

This chain connects TRBV4-1 to TRBJ2-1, with 9 bases that match TRBD2. Germline CDR1 and CDR2: MGHRA and YSYEKL. The V gene end was trimmed by 5 bases and the J gene end by 5 bases; junction bases not matched to a gene: 13. This CDR3 is 17 amino acids long. The CDR3 is CASSLSDGTSRHNEQFF. CDR3 nucleotide sequence: TGCGCCAGCAGCTTATCCGACGGGACTAGCAGACACAATGAGCAGTTCTTC.

V usage is TRBV10-3 and J usage is TRBJ2-2; TRBD2 aligns across 8 bases. Germline V gene lookup returns CDR1 ENHRY and CDR2 SYGVKD. V shed 6 bases and J 1 base; nucleotides not matched to a gene: 4. There are 15 residues in the CDR3. CDR3 bases: TGTGCCATCAGGGTTAGCGGGGAGAACACCGGGGAGCTGTTTTTT. Protein: CAIRVSGENTGELFF.

J is TRBJ2-1 and V is TRBV28, with D possibly TRBD2 on 5 matching bases. Germline values: CDR1 MDHEN, CDR2 SYDVKM. V was pared by 5 bases and J by 4 bases, with 12 bases between. The CDR3 consists of 14 residues. Here the CDR3 reads CASSPRPGYNEQFF. Written as DNA, the CDR3 is TGTGCCAGCAGTCCCCGTCCGGGGTACAATGAGCAGTTCTTC.

V gene TRBV28 combines with J gene TRBJ1-5; no reliable D call. Per the germline V gene, CDR1 is MDHEN and CDR2 is SYDVKM. Trimming removed 6 bases from V and 3 bases from J, with 21 bases in between. The CDR3 loop spans 17 amino acids. Here the CDR3 DNA reads TGTGCCAGCAGGGCATCGGGAGAACGTCTTAACAATCAGCCCCAGCATTTT. It codes for CASRASGERLNNQPQHF.

The chain links TRBV18 to TRBJ1-2, with TRBD1 as a possible D gene (5 bases). This CDR3 has 14 residues. Germline V gene lookup returns CDR1 KGHSH and CDR2 LQKENI. Deletions cut 3 bases from V and 8 bases from J, with 16 bases between. The DNA of the CDR3 is TGTGCCAGCTCACCTACGGGGGGTCAAGAAGGCTACACCTTC. Translated, it gives CASSPTGGQEGYTF.

This sequence joins TRBV11-2 and TRBJ2-2, with D tentatively TRBD2 (5 bases). CDR1 is SGHAT and CDR2 is FQNNGV in the germline V gene. The germline V and J ends were trimmed by 1 base and 3 bases, with 6 bases remaining between them. CDR3 size: 14 residues. The DNA of the CDR3 is TGTGCCAGCAGCTTAGGAGGGTACACCGGGGAGCTGTTTTTT. It translates to CASSLGGYTGELFF.

In its sample, this clone was seen once. Other nucleotide sequences from this sample produce the same CDR3. The chain carries TRBV5-1 and TRBJ2-7, with D perhaps TRBD1 (5 bases). The CDR3 spans 14 residues. The ends were cut back, 1 base at V and 3 bases at J, with 11 bases in the middle. Germline-derived CDR1 and CDR2 are SGHRS and YFSETQ. For the CDR3, the DNA is TGCGCCAGCAGCTTGACGGGCCAGGGCTACGAGCAGTACTTC. Amino acid sequence: CASSLTGQGYEQYF.

The J gene is TRBJ2-7, the V gene TRBV10-1, with D perhaps matching TRBD1 (6 bases). The CDR3 totals 15 residues. Germline V gives CDR1 WNHNN, CDR2 SYGVQD (reference sequence). V lost 6 bases, J lost 1 base, and 16 bases lay in between. The CDR3 nucleotides read TGCGCCAGCAGCGTCTCGGTAGGGGGTTCCTACGAGCAGTACTTC. The encoded protein is CASSVSVGGSYEQYF.

CDR3 coding DNA: TGTGCCAGCAGCAAAACGACAGCCCAGAACACTGAAGCTTTCTTT. It is translated as CASSKTTAQNTEAFF. This sequence joins TRBV5-4 and TRBJ1-1, with D perhaps matching TRBD1 (5 bases). The CDR3 contains 15 residues. Trimming shortened V by 4 bases and J by 1 base, and 14 bases separated the two germline ends. Germline V gene data show CDR1 as SGHNT and CDR2 as YYREEE (reference sequence).

V is TRBV19 and J is TRBJ1-5, with a possible D match to TRBD1 (6 bases). The V end lost 3 bases, the J end lost 4 bases, and 10 bases lay between the germline ends. Germline V gene sequence: CDR1 LNHDA, CDR2 SQIVND (reference sequence). The CDR3 spans 14 residues. The CDR3 region is CASSIRDTNQPQHF. The DNA of the CDR3 is TGTGCCAGTAGTATTCGGGACACTAATCAGCCCCAGCATTTT.

The chain employs TRBV4-3 and TRBJ2-7; 9 bases are shared with TRBD2. The trim removed 5 bases at V and 2 bases at J, leaving 7 bases unmatched. The CDR3 totals 15 residues. Germline values: CDR1 LGHNA, CDR2 YSLEER. CDR3 in DNA: TGCGCCAGCAGCTACGGACTAGCGCCAACCTACGAGCAGTACTTC. Translating it yields CASSYGLAPTYEQYF.

This chain connects TRBV10-3 to TRBJ2-3, with D possibly TRBD2 on 5 matching bases. CDR1 is ENHRY, CDR2 SYGVKD, per germline. Trimming pared 10 bases from V and 1 base from J, leaving 12 bases between. CDR3 length: 13 residues. CDR3 bases: TGTGCCACCGAGGGTGGCGGCACAGATACGCAGTATTTT. It is translated as CATEGGGTDTQYF.

This sequence joins TRBV4-3 and TRBJ2-5; 9 bases are shared with TRBD1. The CDR3 totals 15 residues. The germline V gene encodes CDR1 LGHNA and CDR2 YSLEER. J was trimmed by 5 bases and V by 3 bases; bases with no gene match: 7. The CDR3 DNA reads as TGCGCCAGCAGCCAGTACAGGGGGCATGGGGAGACCCAGTACTTC. This gives the protein CASSQYRGHGETQYF.

The chain links TRBV10-3 to TRBJ1-1; D might be TRBD1 (6 bases). The CDR3 sequence is 14 residues long. CDR1 and CDR2 from the germline V gene are ENHRY and SYGVKD. Deletions cut 6 bases from V and 1 base from J, with 12 bases between. This CDR3 is CAIRSTGTNTEAFF. In DNA form, the CDR3 reads TGTGCCATCAGATCGACAGGTACGAACACTGAAGCTTTCTTT.

With respect to this clone: The sample has other DNA sequences that encode this CDR3 too. The genes are TRBV30 and TRBJ2-7; TRBD2 matches at 8 bases. The CDR3 runs to 14 residues. Trimming took 5 bases from V and 0 from J; bases not matched to a gene: 6. The germline V gene encodes CDR1 GTSNPN and CDR2 SVGIG (reference sequence). This chain's CDR3 is CAWSAGGSSYEQYF. In nucleotides, the CDR3 is TGTGCCTGGTCTGCGGGAGGTAGCTCCTACGAGCAGTACTTC. Filled out from reference TRBV30 and TRBJ2-7, the complete variable domain reads SQTIHQWPATLVQPVGSPLSLECTVEGTSNPNLYWYRQAAGRGLQLLFYSVGIGQISSEVPQNLSASRPQDRQFILSSKKLLLSDSGFYLCAWSAGGSSYEQYFGPGTRLTVT.